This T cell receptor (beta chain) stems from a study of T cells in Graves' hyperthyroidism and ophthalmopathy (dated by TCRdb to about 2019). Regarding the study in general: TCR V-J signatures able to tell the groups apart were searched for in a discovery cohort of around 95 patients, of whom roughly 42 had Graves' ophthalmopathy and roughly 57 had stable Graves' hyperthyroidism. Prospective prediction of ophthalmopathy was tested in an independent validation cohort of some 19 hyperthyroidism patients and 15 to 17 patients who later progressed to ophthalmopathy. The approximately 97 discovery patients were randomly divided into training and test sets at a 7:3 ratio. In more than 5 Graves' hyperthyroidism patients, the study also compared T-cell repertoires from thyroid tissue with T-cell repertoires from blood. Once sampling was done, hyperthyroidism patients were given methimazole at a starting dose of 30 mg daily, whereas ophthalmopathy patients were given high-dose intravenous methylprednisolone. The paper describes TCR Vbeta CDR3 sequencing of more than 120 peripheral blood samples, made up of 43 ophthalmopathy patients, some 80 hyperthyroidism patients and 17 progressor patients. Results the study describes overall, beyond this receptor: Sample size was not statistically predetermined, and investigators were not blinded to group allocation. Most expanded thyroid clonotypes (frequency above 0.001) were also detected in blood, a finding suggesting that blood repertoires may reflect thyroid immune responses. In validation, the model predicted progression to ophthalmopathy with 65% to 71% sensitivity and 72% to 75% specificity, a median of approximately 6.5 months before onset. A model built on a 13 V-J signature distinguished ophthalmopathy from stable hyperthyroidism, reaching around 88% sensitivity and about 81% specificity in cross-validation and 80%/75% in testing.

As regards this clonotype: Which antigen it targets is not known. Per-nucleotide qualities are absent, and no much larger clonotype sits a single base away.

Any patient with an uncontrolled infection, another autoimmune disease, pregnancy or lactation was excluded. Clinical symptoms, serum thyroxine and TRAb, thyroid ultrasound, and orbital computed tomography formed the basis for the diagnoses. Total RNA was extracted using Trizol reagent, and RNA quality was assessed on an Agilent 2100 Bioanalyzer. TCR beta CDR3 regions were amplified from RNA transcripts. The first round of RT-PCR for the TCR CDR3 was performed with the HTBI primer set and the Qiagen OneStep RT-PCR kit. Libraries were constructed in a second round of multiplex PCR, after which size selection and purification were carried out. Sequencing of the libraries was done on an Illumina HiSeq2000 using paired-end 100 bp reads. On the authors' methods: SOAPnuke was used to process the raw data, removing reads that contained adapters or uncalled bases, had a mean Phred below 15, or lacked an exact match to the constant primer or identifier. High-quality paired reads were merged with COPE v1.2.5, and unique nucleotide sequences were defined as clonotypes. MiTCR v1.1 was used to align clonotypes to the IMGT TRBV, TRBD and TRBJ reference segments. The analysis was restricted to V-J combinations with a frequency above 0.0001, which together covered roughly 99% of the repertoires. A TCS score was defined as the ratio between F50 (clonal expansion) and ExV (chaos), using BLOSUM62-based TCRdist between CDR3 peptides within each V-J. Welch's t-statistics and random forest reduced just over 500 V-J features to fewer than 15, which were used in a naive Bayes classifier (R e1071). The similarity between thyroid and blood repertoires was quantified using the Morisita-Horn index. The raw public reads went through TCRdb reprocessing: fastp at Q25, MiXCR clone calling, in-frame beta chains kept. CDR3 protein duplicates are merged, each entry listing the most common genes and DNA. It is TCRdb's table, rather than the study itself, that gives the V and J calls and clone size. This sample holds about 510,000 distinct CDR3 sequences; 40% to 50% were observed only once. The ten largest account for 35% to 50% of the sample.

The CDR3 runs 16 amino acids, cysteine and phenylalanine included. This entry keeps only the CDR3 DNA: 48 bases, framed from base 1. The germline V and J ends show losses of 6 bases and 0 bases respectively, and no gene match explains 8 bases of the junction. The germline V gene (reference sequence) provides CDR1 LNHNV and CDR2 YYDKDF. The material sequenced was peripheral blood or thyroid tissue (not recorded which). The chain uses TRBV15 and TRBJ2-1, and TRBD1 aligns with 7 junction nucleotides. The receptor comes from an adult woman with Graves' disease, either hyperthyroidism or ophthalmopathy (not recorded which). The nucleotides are TGTGCCACCAGAAAAGGGGGCTCCAGCTCCTACAATGAGCAGTTCTTC. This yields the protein CATRKGGSSSYNEQFF. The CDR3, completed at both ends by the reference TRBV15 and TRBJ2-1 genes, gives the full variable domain DAMVIQNPRYQVTQFGKPVTLSCSQTLNHNVMYWYQQKSSQAPKLLFHYYDKDFNNEADTPDNFQSRRPNTSFCFLDIRSPGLGDTAMYLCATRKGGSSSYNEQFFGPGTRLTVL.